The clone carrying this T cell receptor beta chain was seen at least ten times. Its antigen is undetermined. TCRdb itself ran the RT-PCR reads through MiXCR, one entry per CDR3 protein. The table records 530,000 or so distinct CDR3 sequences, 25% of them present only once. The record originates from a study of response to subunit inactivated influenza vaccine. Study-level results: The authors offered the suggestion that each seasonal influenza vaccination recruits few new T cells.

This TCR derives from a man aged 50 or older who received an inactivated influenza vaccine. The sample here was CD4+ T cells sorted from PBMCs, taken more than 4 days after vaccination.

The CDR3 sequence: CASSSSGGITEAFF. CDR3 in DNA: TGTGCCAGCAGTTCGTCAGGGGGGATCACTGAAGCTTTCTTT. J is TRBJ1-1 and V is TRBV6-2 or TRBV6-3, with 7 bases that match TRBD1. There are 14 residues in the CDR3. The ends lost 4 bases at V and 4 bases at J; junction bases unmatched: 6. CDR1 MNHEY and CDR2 SVGEGT come from the germline V gene.